The clone carrying this T cell receptor beta chain was detected many times. The antigen remains unidentified. TCRdb passed the reads through MiXCR, listing each CDR3 protein once. The data hold 700,000 to 950,000 distinct CDR3 sequences, with 30% to 35% observed a single time. V was pared by 6 bases and J by 0 bases, with 7 bases between. The CDR3 sequence is 13 residues long. CDR1 and CDR2 (germline): MNHEY, SMNVEV (reference sequence). The sample originates from a study of T cell repertoires in cytomegalovirus infection. Study context: Recently identified HLA-C-restricted CMV epitopes were used, and well-studied HLA-B-restricted CMV epitopes were used as well. Both CMV infection and a matching HLA type were indicated by public TCR beta signatures. General observations from the study: Dominant in the ex vivo response were TCR beta clonotypes restricted by HLA-C and specific for CMV. Totalled public TCR beta family frequency picked out people who carried CMV plus the relevant HLA.

The material sequenced was cultured CD8+ T cells from PBMCs, taken from culture after CMV antigen stimulation. The sequence was obtained from a human donor in good health (CMV status not recorded). Some clones in this sample may be carry-over from other donors' samples. The V gene is TRBV27, the J gene TRBJ2-3; D remains ambiguous. CDR3 loop: CASSLLSTDTQYF. The CDR3 DNA reads as TGTGCCAGCAGCTTACTCAGCACAGATACGCAGTATTTT.